A selection of T cell receptor beta chains follows, all from one sample in a study of T cell repertoires in cytomegalovirus infection. From the reads, TCRdb called clonotypes with MiXCR, one entry per CDR3 protein. The sample shows 150,000 to 200,000 distinct CDR3 sequences, roughly 30% of them seen only once. The source material was PBMCs. All receptors come from a human donor in good health (CMV status not recorded). Some clones in this sample may be carry-over from other donors' samples. Both conserved end residues are part of each CDR3. D genes are given only for firm matches. A clone size is listed for some rows: how often the clone was seen (once, few, many), or a class if it is expanded.

.	TRBJ2-1	.	TRBV20-1	TGCAGTGCTGGGGGTGCGGCGACGGTAAAGAACAATGAGCAGTTCTTC	CSAGGAATVKNNEQFF
.	TRBJ2-6	TRBD2	TRBV6-2/TRBV6-3	TGTGCCAGCAGTTACCGGGGGGTACGGAACCTTTTCTCTGGGGCCAACGTCCTGACTTTC	CASSYRGVRNLFSGANVLTF
few	TRBJ2-1	.	TRBV6-2/TRBV6-3	TGTGCCAGCAACGTCCTTAAAGGCAATGAGCAGTTCTTC	CASNVLKGNEQFF
.	TRBJ2-5	TRBD2	TRBV20-1	TGCAGTGCTATAGCGGGGAAAGAGACCCAGTACTTC	CSAIAGKETQYF
.	TRBJ1-1	TRBD1	TRBV19	TGTGCCAGTAGTACCTACCGGGACAGGGGGACCTCGAACACTGAAGCTTTCTTT	CASSTYRDRGTSNTEAFF
.	TRBJ2-3	.	TRBV12-3/TRBV12-4	TGTGCCAGCAGTTTTCGGGGAGGCACAGATACGCAGTATTTT	CASSFRGGTDTQYF
few	TRBJ2-1	TRBD2	TRBV7-8	TGTGCCAGCAGCTCAGGGCTAGCGGGGACCAATGAGCAGTTCTTC	CASSSGLAGTNEQFF
.	TRBJ1-1	TRBD1	TRBV5-1	TGCGCCAGCAGCTTGGAGGCGACAGGGGGTACTGAAGCTTTCTTT	CASSLEATGGTEAFF
few	TRBJ1-5	.	TRBV12-3/TRBV12-4	TGTGCCAGCAGTGGGGGTCTCTTTGGCAATCAGCCCCAGCATTTT	CASSGGLFGNQPQHF
few	TRBJ2-7	.	TRBV11-2	TGTGCCAGCAGCCTCCGGGACACGAAGACTAGCGAGCAGTACTTC	CASSLRDTKTSEQYF
many	TRBJ1-3	.	TRBV7-8	TGTGCCAGCAGCCTCGATGAGGGGACCCGAAGGGGAAACACCATATATTTT	CASSLDEGTRRGNTIYF
many	TRBJ1-2	TRBD1	TRBV5-1	TGCGCCAGCAGCGACGGGACAGGGACCGGCTACACCTTC	CASSDGTGTGYTF
few	TRBJ1-1	TRBD1	TRBV7-2	TGTGCCAGCAGCTCCTGGACAGGGTATGAAGCTTTCTTT	CASSSWTGYEAFF
.	TRBJ1-5	.	TRBV7-2	TGTGCCAGCAGCTTAGGGGGAGACAGTCCCAATCAGCCCCAGCATTTT	CASSLGGDSPNQPQHF
.	TRBJ2-5	TRBD1	TRBV12-3/TRBV12-4	TGTGCCAGCAGCACAGGGGGCTGGGAGACCCAGTACTTC	CASSTGGWETQYF
few	TRBJ1-6	TRBD1	TRBV4-1	TGTGCCAGCAGCCCCCGGGACAGCCAAAATTCACCCCTCCACTTT	CASSPRDSQNSPLHF
few	TRBJ1-1	.	TRBV5-4	TGTGCCAGCGCCCGGTTGAACACTGAAGCTTTCTTT	CASARLNTEAFF
many	TRBJ1-2	.	TRBV7-8	TGTGCCAGCAGCTTAGGGGTCCCCGGTGGCTACACCTTC	CASSLGVPGGYTF
.	TRBJ1-5	TRBD1	TRBV20-1	TGCAGTGCTAGAGAACCGGGGGGACAGGGGGCAAGTCAGCCCCAGCATTTT	CSAREPGGQGASQPQHF
many	TRBJ1-1	.	TRBV7-9	TGTGCCAGCAGCAAGCCAATGGGTCTAGCGGACACTGAAGCTTTCTTT	CASSKPMGLADTEAFF
.	TRBJ2-3	TRBD1	TRBV5-1	TGCGCCAGCAGCTCCGTGACAGGGGTGGATCTGGATACGCAGTATTTT	CASSSVTGVDLDTQYF
.	TRBJ2-7	TRBD1	TRBV6-2/TRBV6-3	TGTGCCAGCAGTACCGCCGGGACAGCCATTAGGGAGCAGTACTTC	CASSTAGTAIREQYF
many	TRBJ1-1	.	TRBV7-8	TGTGCCAGCAGCCCATTAGTGAAATCAGGGGAAGCTTTCTTT	CASSPLVKSGEAFF
.	TRBJ1-2	.	TRBV20-1	TGCAGTGCTAGAGTTGACTATGGCTACACCTTC	CSARVDYGYTF
few	TRBJ1-1	TRBD1	TRBV12-3/TRBV12-4	TGTGCCAGCAGTCCCGGACAGGCGAACACTGAAGCTTTCTTT	CASSPGQANTEAFF
.	TRBJ1-3	.	TRBV7-6	TGTGCCAGCAGCTTAGGAGTCGGCGGCCACTCTGGAAACACCATATATTTT	CASSLGVGGHSGNTIYF
.	TRBJ2-7	.	TRBV5-6	TGTGCCAGCAGCACCCGGGACCGAGACTACGAGCAGTACTTC	CASSTRDRDYEQYF
many	TRBJ1-5	.	TRBV6-6	TGTGCCAGCACTGGACAGTATAGCAATCAGCCCCAGCATTTT	CASTGQYSNQPQHF
.	TRBJ2-6	.	TRBV7-2	TGTGCCAGCAGCTCCGAGACTTGGAGCCCTTTCTCTGGGGCCAACGTCCTGACTTTC	CASSSETWSPFSGANVLTF
.	TRBJ2-7	.	TRBV29-1	TGCAGCGTTGAAGAGAACCAGTCTACCCACTACGAGCAGTACTTC	CSVEENQSTHYEQYF
once	TRBJ2-6	.	TRBV5-1	TGCGCCAGCAGCCCAAGACAGGACTCTGGGGCCAACGTCCTGACTTTC	CASSPRQDSGANVLTF
.	TRBJ1-3	.	TRBV11-2	TGTGCCAGCACACAAACCTCTGGAAACACCATATATTTT	CASTQTSGNTIYF
.	TRBJ1-1	.	TRBV6-4	TGTGCCAGCAGTGACCCCAGTCCGGGCATCACTGAAGCTTTCTTT	CASSDPSPGITEAFF
.	TRBJ1-2	.	TRBV6-2/TRBV6-3	TGTGCCAGCAGCTTAAAGTGGGCTGGAGGCTACACCTTC	CASSLKWAGGYTF
few	TRBJ2-7	.	TRBV6-6	TGTGCCAGCAGTCCCCCTCAGAGCGAGCAGTACTTC	CASSPPQSEQYF
few	TRBJ1-3	.	TRBV29-1	TGCAGCGTTGGTCAGGCGGGAGGAAACACCATATATTTT	CSVGQAGGNTIYF
.	TRBJ1-2	.	TRBV11-1	TGTGCCAGCAGCCGCGATCGAGTGAACTATGGCTACACCTTC	CASSRDRVNYGYTF
.	TRBJ1-1	.	TRBV2	TGTGCCAGCATGCGACTACCAAGGCGAAGGGACACTGAAGCTTTCTTT	CASMRLPRRRDTEAFF
.	TRBJ2-2	.	TRBV4-1	TGTGCCAGCAGCCAAGATCCACCTTCGAACACCGGGGAGCTGTTTTTT	CASSQDPPSNTGELFF
.	TRBJ1-4	.	TRBV12-3/TRBV12-4	TGTGCCAGCAGTTTTGGCTCTAATGAAAAACTGTTTTTT	CASSFGSNEKLFF
.	TRBJ2-7	TRBD2	TRBV5-1	TGCGCCAGCAGCCTAGCTACTAGCGGGGTCAACGAGCAGTACTTC	CASSLATSGVNEQYF
.	TRBJ2-2	.	TRBV7-3	TGTGCCAGCAGCTTAAATCCGGATGGGTTCGGGGAGCTGTTTTTT	CASSLNPDGFGELFF
few	TRBJ2-2	.	TRBV25-1	TGTGCCAGCAGTGAATATGGTGGGGGTACCGGGGAGCTGTTTTTT	CASSEYGGGTGELFF
.	TRBJ2-5	.	TRBV20-1	TGCAGTGCTAGAGACCCTAGAAAAGAGACCCAGTACTTC	CSARDPRKETQYF
few	TRBJ1-2	TRBD1	TRBV27	TGTGCCAGCGGGGGACAGGGCCTCTATGGCTACACCTTC	CASGGQGLYGYTF
.	TRBJ2-5	.	TRBV2	TGTGCCAGCAGGTTGACTGCAGGGGAGACCCAGTACTTC	CASRLTAGETQYF
.	TRBJ1-1	.	TRBV11-3	TGTGCCAGCAGCTTAGCCCCAGGCCTTGAAGCTTTCTTT	CASSLAPGLEAFF
many	TRBJ1-5	TRBD1	TRBV7-8	TGTGCCAGCAGCAGACAGGGTGTGTTTAGCAATCAGCCCCAGCATTTT	CASSRQGVFSNQPQHF
.	TRBJ2-1	TRBD2	TRBV6-6	TGTGCCAGCAGTTATCTAGCGGGGGATAACAATGAGCAGTTCTTC	CASSYLAGDNNEQFF
.	TRBJ1-1	.	TRBV29-1	TGCAGCGTTCAGGACAGAAGCTATGCTTTCTTT	CSVQDRSYAFF
many	TRBJ2-2	.	TRBV5-1	TGCGCCAGCAGCTGGGGGGTTTCTGACGGGGAGCTGTTTTTT	CASSWGVSDGELFF
few	TRBJ2-7	TRBD2	TRBV7-2	TGTGCCAGCAGCTTTTCGCTCTATGGCGGGGGAACCTCCTCCTACGAGCAGTACTTC	CASSFSLYGGGTSSYEQYF
few	TRBJ1-1	.	TRBV12-3/TRBV12-4	TGTGCCAGCAGTCCGTGGGTGGGGGGAGGTACTGAAGCTTTCTTT	CASSPWVGGGTEAFF
.	TRBJ1-2	.	TRBV6-5	TGTGCCAGCAGTTACGGGAACGTTAATGGCTACACCTTC	CASSYGNVNGYTF
.	TRBJ2-5	.	TRBV9	TGTGCCAGCAGCGGAAACAGTGAGGGAGAGACCCAGTACTTC	CASSGNSEGETQYF